The clone carrying this TCR beta chain was recorded a few times. The data originate from a study of T cells after yellow fever vaccination. Germline lookup yields CDR1 MDHEN and CDR2 SYDVKM. The CDR3 has 15 amino acids. V lost 6 bases, J lost 5 bases, and 19 bases lay in between. 5'RACE template switching added a universal primer site and UMIs to TCR cDNA. TCRdb used MiXCR to reprocess the 5' RACE reads, holding one entry per CDR3 protein. This table holds approximately 85,000 distinct CDR3 sequences, more than 10% found once. Sequenced material: CD8+ T cells not binding an NS4B(214-222) dextramer, sorted from PBMCs, taken 21 days after the first yellow fever vaccination. The chain uses TRBV28 and TRBJ2-5; the D gene is possibly TRBD1 (6 bases). The sequence derives from a man younger than 30 who received the YFV17D yellow fever vaccine. CDR3 coding DNA: TGTGCCAGCAGCTCTACCCGACAGGCTCGTGAGACCCAGTACTTC. Its protein product is CASSSTRQARETQYF.